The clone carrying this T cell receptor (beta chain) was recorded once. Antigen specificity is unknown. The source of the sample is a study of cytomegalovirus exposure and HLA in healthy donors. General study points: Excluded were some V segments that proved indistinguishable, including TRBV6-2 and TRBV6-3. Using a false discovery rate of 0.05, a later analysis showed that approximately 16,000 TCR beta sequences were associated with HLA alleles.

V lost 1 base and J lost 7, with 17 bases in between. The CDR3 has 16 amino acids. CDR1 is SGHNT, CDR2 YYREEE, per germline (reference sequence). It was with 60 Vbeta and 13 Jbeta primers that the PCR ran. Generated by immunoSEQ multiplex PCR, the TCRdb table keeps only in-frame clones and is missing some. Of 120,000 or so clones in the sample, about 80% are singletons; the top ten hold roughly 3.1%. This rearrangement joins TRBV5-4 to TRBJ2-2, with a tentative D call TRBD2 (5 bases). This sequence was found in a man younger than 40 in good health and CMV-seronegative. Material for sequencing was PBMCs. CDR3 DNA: TGTGCCAGCAGCTTGATAGGTGCGACTATAGGCGGGGAGCTGTTTTTT. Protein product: CASSLIGATIGGELFF.